This T cell receptor beta chain originates from a study of blood T cell repertoires in COVID-19. CDR1 is MNHEY and CDR2 is SVGAGI in the germline V gene. The CDR3 has 14 amino acids. V gave up 6 bases and J gave up 3 bases; unmatched junction bases: 6. Only in-frame clones appear in the TCRdb table, and some are missing; sequencing was by immunoSEQ multiplex PCR. This table holds roughly 260,000 clones, around 90% found once. This receptor was taken from a woman aged 25-40 years with acute COVID-19. The V gene is TRBV6-5, the J gene TRBJ2-3; 7 positions agree with TRBD1. Source material: PBMCs or T cells enriched from blood (not recorded which). The CDR3 DNA sequence: TGTGCCAGCAGCCCCGGGACAGCAACAGATACGCAGTATTTT. Translation gives CASSPGTATDTQYF.